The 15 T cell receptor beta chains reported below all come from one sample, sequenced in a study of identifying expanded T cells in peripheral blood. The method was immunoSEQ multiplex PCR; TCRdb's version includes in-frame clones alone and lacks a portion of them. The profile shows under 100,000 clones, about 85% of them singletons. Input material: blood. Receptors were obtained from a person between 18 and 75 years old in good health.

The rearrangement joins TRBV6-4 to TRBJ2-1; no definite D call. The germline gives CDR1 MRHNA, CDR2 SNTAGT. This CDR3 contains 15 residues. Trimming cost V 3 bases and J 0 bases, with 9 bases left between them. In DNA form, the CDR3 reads TGTGCCAGCAGTGAGGTACCGGCCTCCTACAATGAGCAGTTCTTC. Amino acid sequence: CASSEVPASYNEQFF.

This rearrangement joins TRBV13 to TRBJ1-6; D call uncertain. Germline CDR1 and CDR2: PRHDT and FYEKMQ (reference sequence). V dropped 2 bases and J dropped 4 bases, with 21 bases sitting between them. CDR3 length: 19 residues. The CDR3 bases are TGTGCCAGCAGCTTAAGGGCGGGCCCCACACAATTTTATAATTCACCCCTCCACTTT. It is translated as CASSLRAGPTQFYNSPLHF.

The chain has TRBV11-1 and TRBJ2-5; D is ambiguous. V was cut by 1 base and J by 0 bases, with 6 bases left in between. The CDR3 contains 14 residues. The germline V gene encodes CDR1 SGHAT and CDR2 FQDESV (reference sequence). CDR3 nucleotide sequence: TGTGCCAGCAGCTTAGGTGGGGACCAAGAGACCCAGTACTTC. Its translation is CASSLGGDQETQYF. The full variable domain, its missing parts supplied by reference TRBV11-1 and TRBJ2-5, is EAEVAQSPRYKITEKSQAVAFWCDPISGHATLYWYRQILGQGPELLVQFQDESVVDDSQLPKDRFSAERLKGVDSTLKIQPAELGDSAMYLCASSLGGDQETQYFGPGTRLLVL.

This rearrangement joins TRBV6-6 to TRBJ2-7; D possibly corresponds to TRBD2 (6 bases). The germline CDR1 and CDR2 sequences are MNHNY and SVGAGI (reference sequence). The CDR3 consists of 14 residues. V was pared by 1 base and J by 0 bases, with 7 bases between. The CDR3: CASSYYGSSYEQYF. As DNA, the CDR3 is TGTGCCAGCAGTTACTACGGGAGCTCCTACGAGCAGTACTTC.

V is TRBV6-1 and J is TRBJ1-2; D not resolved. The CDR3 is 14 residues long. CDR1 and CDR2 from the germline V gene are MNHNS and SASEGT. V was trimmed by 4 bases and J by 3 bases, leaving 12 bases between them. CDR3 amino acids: CASSGAYVDYGYTF. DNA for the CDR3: TGTGCCAGCAGTGGGGCGTATGTCGACTATGGCTACACCTTC.

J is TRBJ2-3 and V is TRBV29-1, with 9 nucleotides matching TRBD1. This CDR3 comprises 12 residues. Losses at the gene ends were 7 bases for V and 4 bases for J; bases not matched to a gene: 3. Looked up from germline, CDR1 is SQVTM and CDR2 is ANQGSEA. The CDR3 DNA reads TGCAGCGGGGGGACAGGGTCAGATACGCAGTATTTT. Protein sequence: CSGGTGSDTQYF.

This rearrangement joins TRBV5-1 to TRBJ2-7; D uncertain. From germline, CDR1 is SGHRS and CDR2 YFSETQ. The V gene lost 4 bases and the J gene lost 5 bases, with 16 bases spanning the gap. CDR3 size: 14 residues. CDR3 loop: CASSPRTEWDEQYF. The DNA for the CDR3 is TGCGCCAGCAGCCCGAGGACGGAATGGGACGAGCAGTACTTC.

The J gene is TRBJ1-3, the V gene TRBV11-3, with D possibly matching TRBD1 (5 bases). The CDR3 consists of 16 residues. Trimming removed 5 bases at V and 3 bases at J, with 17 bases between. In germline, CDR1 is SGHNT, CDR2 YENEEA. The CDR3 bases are TGTGCCAGCAGCCGGGGGGGACGCGTCTTTGGAAACACCATATATTTT. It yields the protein CASSRGGRVFGNTIYF.

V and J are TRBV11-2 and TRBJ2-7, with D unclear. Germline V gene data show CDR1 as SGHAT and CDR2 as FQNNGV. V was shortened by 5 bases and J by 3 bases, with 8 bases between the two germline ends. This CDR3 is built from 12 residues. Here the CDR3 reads CASSKTLYEQYF. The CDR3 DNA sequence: TGTGCCAGCAGCAAAACCCTCTACGAGCAGTACTTC.

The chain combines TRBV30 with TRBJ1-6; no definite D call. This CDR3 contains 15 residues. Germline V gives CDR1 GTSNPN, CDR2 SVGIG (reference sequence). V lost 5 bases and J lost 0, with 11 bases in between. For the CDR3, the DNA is TGTGCCTGGCACCCAACGGGCTCCTATAATTCACCCCTCCACTTT. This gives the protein CAWHPTGSYNSPLHF.

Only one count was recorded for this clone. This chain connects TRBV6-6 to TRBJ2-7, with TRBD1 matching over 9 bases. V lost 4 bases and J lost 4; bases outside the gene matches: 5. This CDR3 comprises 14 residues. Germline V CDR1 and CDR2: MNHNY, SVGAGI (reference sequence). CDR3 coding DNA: TGTGCCAGCAGTTCACAGGGGGCGGAGTACGAGCAGTACTTC. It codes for CASSSQGAEYEQYF.

The CDR3 here is CSGSPATMEAFF. DNA for the CDR3: TGCAGCGGAAGCCCAGCGACCATGGAAGCTTTCTTT. This chain uses TRBV29-1 with TRBJ1-1; D remains ambiguous. V lost 7 bases, J lost 8 bases, and 17 bases lay in between. The germline V gene has CDR1 SQVTM and CDR2 ANQGSEA. This CDR3 comprises 12 residues.

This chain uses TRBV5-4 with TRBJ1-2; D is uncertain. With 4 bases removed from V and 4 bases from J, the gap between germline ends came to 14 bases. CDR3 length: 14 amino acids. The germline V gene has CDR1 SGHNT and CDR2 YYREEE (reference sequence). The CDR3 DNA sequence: TGTGCCAGCAGCGGGTGGGCGTCGGGCTATGGCTACACCTTC. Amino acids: CASSGWASGYGYTF.

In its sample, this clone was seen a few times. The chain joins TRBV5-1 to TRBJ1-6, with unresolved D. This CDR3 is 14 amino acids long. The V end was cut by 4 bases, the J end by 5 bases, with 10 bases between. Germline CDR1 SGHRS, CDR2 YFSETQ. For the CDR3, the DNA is TGCGCCAGCAGCCAGCAGATTGATAATTCACCCCTCCACTTT. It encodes CASSQQIDNSPLHF. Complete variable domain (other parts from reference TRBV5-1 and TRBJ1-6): KAGVTQTPRYLIKTRGQQVTLSCSPISGHRSVSWYQQTPGQGLQFLFEYFSETQRNKGNFPGRFSGRQFSNSRSEMNVSTLELGDSALYLCASSQQIDNSPLHFGNGTRLTVT.

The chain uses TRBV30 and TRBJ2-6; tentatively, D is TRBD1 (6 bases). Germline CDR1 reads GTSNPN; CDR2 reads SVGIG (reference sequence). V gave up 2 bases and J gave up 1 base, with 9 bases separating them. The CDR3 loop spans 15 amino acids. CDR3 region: CAWSITGSGANVLTF. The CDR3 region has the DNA TGTGCCTGGAGTATCACAGGGTCTGGGGCCAACGTCCTGACTTTC.